A selection of T cell receptor beta chains follows, all from one sample in a study of T-cell memory formation after mild COVID-19. MiXCR, applied by TCRdb to the 5' RACE reads, yields one record per CDR3 protein. The sample yields more than 75,000 distinct CDR3 sequences, approximately 14% seen once. Sequenced material: PBMCs or a T cell subset sorted from them (not recorded which). These receptor sequences come from an adult woman who had mild COVID-19 (a few samples of this study predate the infection). Cell type and time point are not known. CDR3s include the opening cysteine and the closing phenylalanine or tryptophan. Fields, in order: V gene, J gene, clone size, D gene, CDR3 protein, CDR3 DNA. The D gene is left open where the match is weak. The size field is filled for only some rows; it gives once, few, many or a size class.

>TRBV18|TRBJ2-7|many|NA
CASSPSDSEQYF
TGTGCCAGCTCCCCATCCGATTCCGAGCAGTACTTC
>TRBV4-1|TRBJ2-7|few|TRBD2
CASSHPERGMTYEQYF
TGCGCCAGCAGCCATCCCGAGCGGGGTATGACCTACGAGCAGTACTTC
>TRBV13|TRBJ2-3|few|NA
CASSPASFADTQYF
TGTGCCAGCAGCCCCGCTAGCTTCGCAGATACGCAGTATTTT
>TRBV29-1|TRBJ2-3|NA|NA
CRVSGPISFSTDTQYF
TGCAGGGTTTCGGGGCCCATAAGTTTCAGCACAGATACGCAGTATTTT
>TRBV12-3/TRBV12-4|TRBJ1-4|NA|NA
CASSFNFGVDEKLFF
TGTGCCAGCAGTTTTAATTTCGGGGTCGATGAAAAACTGTTTTTT
>TRBV6-1|TRBJ2-7|few|NA
CATQLHRESYEQYF
TGTGCCACCCAACTACACAGGGAGTCCTACGAGCAGTACTTC
>TRBV7-9|TRBJ2-7|few|NA
CASSFSSYTVSYEQYF
TGTGCCAGCAGCTTTTCATCCTACACCGTCTCCTACGAGCAGTACTTC
>TRBV9|TRBJ1-2|NA|NA
CASSVGWGYGDYLSDYGYTF
TGTGCCAGCAGCGTAGGGTGGGGATACGGGGACTATTTGAGTGACTATGGCTACACCTTC
>TRBV5-4|TRBJ2-3|few|TRBD2
CASSLRLAGTSGDTQYF
TGTGCCAGCAGCTTACGACTAGCGGGAACCTCAGGGGATACGCAGTATTTT
>TRBV19|TRBJ2-1|few|TRBD2
CASSARGGSYNEQFF
TGTGCCAGTAGCGCACGGGGGGGCTCCTACAATGAGCAGTTCTTC
>TRBV7-6|TRBJ2-3|few|NA
CASSSTRGLLTDTQYF
TGTGCCAGCAGCTCGACGCGGGGGCTTCTCACAGATACGCAGTATTTT
>TRBV7-8|TRBJ2-5|NA|TRBD2
CASSLVGTSGEETQYF
TGTGCCAGCAGCTTAGTAGGGACTAGCGGGGAAGAGACCCAGTACTTC
>TRBV24-1|TRBJ1-3|few|NA
CATSDRSGNTIYF
TGTGCCACCAGTGATCGCTCTGGAAACACCATATATTTT
>TRBV4-3|TRBJ2-5|few|NA
CASSQDVGRVKETQYF
TGCGCCAGCAGCCAAGATGTGGGACGCGTAAAAGAGACCCAGTACTTC
>TRBV20-1|TRBJ1-5|many|NA
CSAREYTGFNQPQHF
TGCAGTGCTAGAGAATATACAGGTTTCAATCAGCCCCAGCATTTT
>TRBV5-8|TRBJ2-1|NA|TRBD2
CASREGTSGRLNEQFF
TGTGCCAGCAGGGAAGGGACTAGCGGGAGGCTAAATGAGCAGTTCTTC
>TRBV11-2|TRBJ2-1|few|TRBD2
CASSFGVTSRDEQFF
TGTGCCAGCAGCTTCGGGGTGACTAGCCGCGATGAGCAGTTCTTC
>TRBV6-5|TRBJ2-7|NA|TRBD2
CASSYGSKREPYEQYF
TGTGCCAGCAGTTACGGTTCCAAGCGGGAGCCCTACGAGCAGTACTTC
>TRBV27|TRBJ2-1|few|TRBD1
CASSYRDRAYNEQFF
TGTGCCAGCAGTTACCGGGACAGGGCCTACAATGAGCAGTTCTTC
>TRBV7-9|TRBJ2-1|many|NA
CASSLGSNEQFF
TGTGCCAGCAGCTTAGGTAGCAATGAGCAGTTCTTC
>TRBV4-3|TRBJ2-3|NA|TRBD2
CASSHGTSGISSTDTQYF
TGCGCCAGCAGCCACGGGACTAGCGGAATCTCTAGCACAGATACGCAGTATTTT
>TRBV4-3|TRBJ2-7|NA|NA
CASSQEGYEQYF
TGCGCCAGCAGCCAAGAAGGGTACGAGCAGTACTTC
>TRBV28|TRBJ2-5|many|TRBD1
CASSSGQQETQYF
TGTGCCAGCAGTTCGGGACAGCAAGAGACCCAGTACTTC
>TRBV7-9|TRBJ1-2|few|NA
CASSPPAGDGYTF
TGTGCCAGCAGCCCCCCCGCCGGCGATGGCTACACCTTC
>TRBV10-3|TRBJ1-1|NA|NA
CAISGTDMNTEAFF
TGTGCCATCAGCGGTACAGACATGAACACTGAAGCTTTCTTT
>TRBV20-1|TRBJ2-7|NA|TRBD1
CSALIRTGIIYEQYF
TGCAGTGCTCTTATTAGGACAGGGATTATTTACGAGCAGTACTTC
>TRBV12-3/TRBV12-4|TRBJ2-3|NA|TRBD2
CASSFILAGATDTQYF
TGTGCCAGCAGTTTCATTCTAGCGGGGGCTACAGATACGCAGTATTTT
>TRBV5-1|TRBJ2-1|many|NA
CASSLEGYGVDEQFF
TGCGCCAGCAGCTTGGAAGGTTACGGGGTAGATGAGCAGTTCTTC